The T cell receptor beta chain described here comes from a study of shared clonotypes between healthy human individuals. Findings and limits, study-wide: Sequencing depth was predicted to influence how clonotypes are shared among donors.

The deep-level immunoSEQ assay was used. Each sorted subset replicate got 200 ng genomic DNA, 25,000 to 35,000 genomes. The table came from immunoSEQ multiplex PCR; TCRdb's copy has only in-frame clones and leaves some out. Found here are fewer than 1 million clones, about 96% of them singletons; the top ten hold less than 0.25%. V gave up 4 bases and J gave up 4 bases; unmatched junction bases: 6. Germline V gives CDR1 SEHNR, CDR2 FQNEAQ (reference sequence). The CDR3 is 15 residues long. Selected positively for CCR7 and CD45RO-negative, naive CD8 cells excluded terminally differentiated effector memory CD45RA+ cells. Donors comprised healthy HIV-negative adults lacking recent acute infections or vaccinations. A note on this clone: Its specificity is not known.

What was sequenced was naive CD8+ T cells sorted from blood. V gene TRBV7-9 combines with J gene TRBJ1-5; 8 bases match TRBD1. The sequence derives from a man between 25 and 39 years old in good health. The CDR3 nucleotides read TGTGCCAGCAGCTCCTGGGACAGGCCTAATCAGCCCCAGCATTTT. This encodes CASSSWDRPNQPQHF.